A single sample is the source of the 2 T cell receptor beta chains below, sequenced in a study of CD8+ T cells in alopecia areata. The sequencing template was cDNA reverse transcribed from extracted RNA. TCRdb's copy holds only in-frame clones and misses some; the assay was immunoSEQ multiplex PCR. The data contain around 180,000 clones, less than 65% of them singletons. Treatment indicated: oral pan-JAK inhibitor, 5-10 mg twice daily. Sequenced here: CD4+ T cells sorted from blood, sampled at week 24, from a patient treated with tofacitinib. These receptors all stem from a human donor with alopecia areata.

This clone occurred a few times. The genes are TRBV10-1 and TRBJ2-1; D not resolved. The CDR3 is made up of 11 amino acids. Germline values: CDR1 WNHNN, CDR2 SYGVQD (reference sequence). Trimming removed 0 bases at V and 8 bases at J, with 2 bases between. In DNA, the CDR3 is TGCGCCAGCAGTGAGTCGGATGAGCAGTTCTTC. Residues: CASSESDEQFF.

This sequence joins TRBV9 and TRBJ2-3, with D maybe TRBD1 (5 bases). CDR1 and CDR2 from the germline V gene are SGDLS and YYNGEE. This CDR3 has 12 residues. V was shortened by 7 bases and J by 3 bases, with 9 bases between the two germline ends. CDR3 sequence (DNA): TGTGCCAGCGCGACAGCGACAGATACGCAGTATTTT. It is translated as CASATATDTQYF.